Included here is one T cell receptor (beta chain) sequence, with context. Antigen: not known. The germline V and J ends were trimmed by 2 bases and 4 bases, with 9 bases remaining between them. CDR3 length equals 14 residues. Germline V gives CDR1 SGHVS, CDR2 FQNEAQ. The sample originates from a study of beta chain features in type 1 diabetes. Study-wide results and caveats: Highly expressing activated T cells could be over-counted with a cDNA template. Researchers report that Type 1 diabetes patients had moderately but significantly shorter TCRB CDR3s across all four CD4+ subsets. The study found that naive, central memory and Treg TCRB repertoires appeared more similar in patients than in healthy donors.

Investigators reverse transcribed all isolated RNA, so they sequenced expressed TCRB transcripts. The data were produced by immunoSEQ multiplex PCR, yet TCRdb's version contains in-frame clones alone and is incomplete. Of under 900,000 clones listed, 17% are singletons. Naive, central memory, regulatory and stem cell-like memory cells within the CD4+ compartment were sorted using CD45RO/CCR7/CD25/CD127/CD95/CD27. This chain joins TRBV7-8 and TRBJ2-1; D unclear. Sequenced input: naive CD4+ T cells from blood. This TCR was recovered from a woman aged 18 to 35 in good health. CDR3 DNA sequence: TGTGCCAGCAGCTTAACTCGAGCATACAATGAGCAGTTCTTC. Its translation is CASSLTRAYNEQFF.